A selection of T cell receptor beta chains follows, all from one sample in a study of shared clonotypes between healthy human individuals. Sequenced by immunoSEQ multiplex PCR; TCRdb stores in-frame clones only, minus some. This repertoire shows roughly 810,000 clones, about 96% found once; its top ten account for under 0.25%. Sequencing was done on a sample of naive CD8+ T cells sorted from blood. The receptor source for this set is a man younger than 40 in good health. Each CDR3 is given with its conserved first and last residue. D genes are given only for firm matches. The size field is filled for only some rows; it gives once, few, many or a size class.

D	V	J	size	CDR3	DNA
.	TRBV4-3	TRBJ2-5	.	CASSQDRGGQETQYF	TGCGCCAGCAGCCAAGATCGTGGCGGACAAGAGACCCAGTACTTC
.	TRBV4-3	TRBJ2-5	.	CASSQDWAGTGFVWTQYF	TGCGCCAGCAGCCAAGATTGGGCAGGGACGGGGTTTGTTTGGACCCAGTACTTC
TRBD1	TRBV14	TRBJ2-7	.	CASSPTGTEIYEQYF	TGTGCCAGCAGCCCCACCGGGACAGAGATCTACGAGCAGTACTTC
.	TRBV5-1	TRBJ2-7	.	CASSLEGRYEQYF	TGCGCCAGCAGCTTGGAGGGGCGCTACGAGCAGTACTTC
.	TRBV27	TRBJ1-1	.	CASSSRNTEAFF	TGTGCCAGCAGTTCACGTAACACTGAAGCTTTCTTT
.	TRBV5-1	TRBJ2-3	.	CASSLYGDSTDTQYF	TGCGCCAGCAGCTTGTACGGGGATAGCACAGATACGCAGTATTTT
TRBD1	TRBV27	TRBJ1-1	few	CASRETGVNTEAFF	TGTGCCAGCAGAGAGACAGGGGTGAACACTGAAGCTTTCTTT
TRBD2	TRBV13	TRBJ2-1	.	CASSLSGNPYNEQFF	TGTGCCAGCAGTCTTAGCGGGAATCCCTACAATGAGCAGTTCTTC
.	TRBV10-1	TRBJ1-2	.	CASSEYRVRMRYGYTF	TGCGCCAGCAGTGAATACCGGGTCAGAATGCGTTATGGCTACACCTTC
.	TRBV5-1	TRBJ2-5	.	CASSLDRRGLETQYF	TGCGCCAGCAGCTTGGATCGTCGGGGGTTGGAGACCCAGTACTTC
TRBD1	TRBV15	TRBJ2-7	.	CATSRDRFYEQYF	TGTGCCACCAGCAGGGACAGGTTCTACGAGCAGTACTTC
TRBD1	TRBV15	TRBJ1-2	once	CATSTYGQDGYTF	TGTGCCACCAGCACCTACGGACAGGATGGCTACACCTTC
TRBD2	TRBV7-2	TRBJ2-5	.	CASSSPSGVEGETQYF	TGTGCCAGCAGCTCTCCAAGCGGGGTTGAGGGGGAGACCCAGTACTTC
.	TRBV29-1	TRBJ2-7	.	CSVTHNSYEQYF	TGCAGCGTCACTCACAATTCGTACGAGCAGTACTTC
TRBD1	TRBV27	TRBJ1-5	.	CASSWGTGPYSNQPQHF	TGTGCCAGCAGTTGGGGGACAGGACCTTATAGCAATCAGCCCCAGCATTTT
TRBD2	TRBV9	TRBJ2-5	once	CASSGTGTSGRGVRETQYF	TGTGCCAGCAGCGGCACCGGGACTAGCGGGAGAGGGGTCCGGGAGACCCAGTACTTC
.	TRBV29-1	TRBJ1-2	.	CSVEDTASYGYTF	TGCAGCGTTGAAGATACCGCCTCCTATGGCTACACCTTC
TRBD1	TRBV5-1	TRBJ2-5	.	CASSFGTGVQETQYF	TGCGCCAGCAGCTTCGGGACAGGGGTACAAGAGACCCAGTACTTC
TRBD2	TRBV7-9	TRBJ2-1	.	CASSEGTSGADEQFF	TGTGCCAGCAGCGAAGGGACTAGCGGTGCGGATGAGCAGTTCTTC
.	TRBV28	TRBJ1-1	.	CASSPDREAFF	TGTGCCAGCAGTCCGGACCGTGAAGCTTTCTTT
.	TRBV4-1	TRBJ1-4	once	CASSQDGDGGEKLFF	TGCGCCAGCAGCCAAGATGGGGACGGAGGAGAAAAACTGTTTTTT
TRBD1	TRBV19	TRBJ1-5	.	CASSWTDRHNQPQHF	TGTGCCAGTAGCTGGACGGACAGGCATAATCAGCCCCAGCATTTT
.	TRBV5-6	TRBJ2-2	once	CASSLAAGGGTGELFF	TGTGCCAGCAGCTTGGCAGCCGGGGGCGGCACCGGGGAGCTGTTTTTT
TRBD2	TRBV9	TRBJ2-1	.	CASSDQTSDEQFF	TGTGCCAGCAGCGACCAAACTAGCGATGAGCAGTTCTTC
.	TRBV6-6	TRBJ1-2	.	CASSYYATNYGYTF	TGTGCCAGCAGTTACTACGCCACTAACTATGGCTACACCTTC
.	TRBV7-9	TRBJ2-1	.	CASSLTGNEQFF	TGTGCCAGCAGCTTAACGGGCAATGAGCAGTTCTTC
.	TRBV11-2	TRBJ2-7	.	CASSLDTGPSYEQYF	TGTGCCAGCAGCTTAGATACCGGGCCGAGTTACGAGCAGTACTTC
TRBD2	TRBV29-1	TRBJ2-2	.	CSAQGGGRNTGELFF	TGCAGCGCCCAGGGCGGGGGGCGGAACACCGGGGAGCTGTTTTTT
.	TRBV29-1	TRBJ2-1	.	CSAPAPTYNEQFF	TGCAGCGCCCCAGCGCCAACCTACAATGAGCAGTTCTTC
TRBD2	TRBV27	TRBJ2-5	.	CASSFRGGQETQYF	TGTGCCAGCAGTTTCCGGGGGGGACAAGAGACCCAGTACTTC
TRBD2	TRBV7-2	TRBJ2-3	.	CASSLVGREGLTDTQYF	TGTGCCAGCAGCTTAGTTGGGCGGGAGGGCCTGACAGATACGCAGTATTTT
TRBD2	TRBV27	TRBJ2-7	.	CASKVTGGPEQYF	TGTGCCAGCAAAGTTACGGGAGGGCCCGAGCAGTACTTC
TRBD1	TRBV2	TRBJ2-7	.	CASSEAPRDSSSYEQYF	TGTGCCAGCAGTGAAGCGCCCCGGGACAGTAGCTCCTACGAGCAGTACTTC
.	TRBV5-6	TRBJ1-5	once	CASSAGLYSNQPQHF	TGTGCCAGCAGCGCCGGATTATATAGCAATCAGCCCCAGCATTTT
TRBD1	TRBV11-2	TRBJ1-2	.	CASSLGGGRPYGYTF	TGTGCCAGCAGCTTAGGAGGGGGCCGTCCCTATGGCTACACCTTC